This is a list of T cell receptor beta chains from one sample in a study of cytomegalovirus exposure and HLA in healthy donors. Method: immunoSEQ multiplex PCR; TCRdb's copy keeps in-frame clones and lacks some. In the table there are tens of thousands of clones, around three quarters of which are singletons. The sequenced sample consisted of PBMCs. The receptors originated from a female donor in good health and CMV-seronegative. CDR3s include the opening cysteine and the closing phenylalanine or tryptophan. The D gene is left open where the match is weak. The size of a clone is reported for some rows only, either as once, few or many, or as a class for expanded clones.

CDR3 DNA: TGCGCCAGCAGCCAGGGGGGTTGGGGCTACACCTTC
CDR3 protein: CASSQGGWGYTF
clone size: once
J gene: TRBJ1-2
V gene: TRBV5-1
D gene: TRBD1

CDR3 DNA: TGTGCCTCGGGCGGGACAGGGGCCAACGAGCAGTACTTC
CDR3 protein: CASGGTGANEQYF
clone size: few
J gene: TRBJ2-7
V gene: TRBV10-3
D gene: TRBD1

CDR3 DNA: TGTGCCAGCAGTGACGGGGGGGCCACAGATACGCAGTATTTT
CDR3 protein: CASSDGGATDTQYF
clone size: medium-sized
J gene: TRBJ2-3
V gene: TRBV6-4
D gene: -

CDR3 DNA: TGTGCCAGCAGCCCAGCCGGACTGTACAATGAGCAGTTCTTC
CDR3 protein: CASSPAGLYNEQFF
clone size: -
J gene: TRBJ2-1
V gene: TRBV5-4
D gene: -

CDR3 DNA: TGTGCCAGCGGAGGGGCGGCGGAGTTGTTGACTTTC
CDR3 protein: CASGGAAELLTF
clone size: -
J gene: TRBJ1-2
V gene: TRBV7-3
D gene: -

CDR3 DNA: TGTGCCAGCAGGACAGCTAACACTGAAGCTTTCTTT
CDR3 protein: CASRTANTEAFF
clone size: -
J gene: TRBJ1-1
V gene: TRBV6-1
D gene: -

CDR3 DNA: TGTGCCAGCAGCTTAGGCGCAGGGCCGGCCGGCTACACCTTC
CDR3 protein: CASSLGAGPAGYTF
clone size: -
J gene: TRBJ1-2
V gene: TRBV7-2
D gene: -

CDR3 DNA: TGCGCCAGCAGCGCACCTAGCACCGGGGAGCTGTTTTTT
CDR3 protein: CASSAPSTGELFF
clone size: few
J gene: TRBJ2-2
V gene: TRBV4-1
D gene: -

CDR3 DNA: TGTGCCAGCATAAGAGGACAGGCCTACAATGAGCAGTTCTTC
CDR3 protein: CASIRGQAYNEQFF
clone size: -
J gene: TRBJ2-1
V gene: TRBV6-6
D gene: TRBD1

CDR3 DNA: TGTGCCAGCAGCCTTGGAGTCGGGAACACCGGGGAGCTGTTTTTT
CDR3 protein: CASSLGVGNTGELFF
clone size: -
J gene: TRBJ2-2
V gene: TRBV6-5
D gene: -

CDR3 DNA: TGTGCCAGCACCTTCCGGGTTAAGAATGGCTACACCTTC
CDR3 protein: CASTFRVKNGYTF
clone size: -
J gene: TRBJ1-2
V gene: TRBV2
D gene: -

CDR3 DNA: TGTGCCAGCAGCCGCCTGACTAGCACAGATACGCAGTATTTT
CDR3 protein: CASSRLTSTDTQYF
clone size: -
J gene: TRBJ2-3
V gene: TRBV11-2
D gene: -

CDR3 DNA: TGTGCCAGCAGCACTCGGGACAGTAACTATGGCTACACCTTC
CDR3 protein: CASSTRDSNYGYTF
clone size: -
J gene: TRBJ1-2
V gene: TRBV6-6
D gene: TRBD1

CDR3 DNA: TGTGCCAGCAGGGAGGACAGGGCCAATTCACCCCTCCACTTT
CDR3 protein: CASREDRANSPLHF
clone size: -
J gene: TRBJ1-6
V gene: TRBV7-9
D gene: TRBD1

CDR3 DNA: TGCGCCAGCAGCCAACGGGACAGGAGCAATGAAAAACTGTTTTTT
CDR3 protein: CASSQRDRSNEKLFF
clone size: -
J gene: TRBJ1-4
V gene: TRBV4-1
D gene: TRBD1

CDR3 DNA: TGTGCCAGCAAGCGGGGGGGCCAGGGAGATACGCAGTATTTT
CDR3 protein: CASKRGGQGDTQYF
clone size: -
J gene: TRBJ2-3
V gene: TRBV7-2
D gene: TRBD2

CDR3 DNA: TGTGCCAGCAGCCCCGGGAGGGGAGTGGACACCGGGGAGCTGTTTTTT
CDR3 protein: CASSPGRGVDTGELFF
clone size: -
J gene: TRBJ2-2
V gene: TRBV7-3
D gene: TRBD2